This TCR beta chain derives from a study of shared clonotypes between healthy human individuals. The data were produced by immunoSEQ multiplex PCR, yet TCRdb's version contains in-frame clones alone and is incomplete. Among around 1 million clones, approximately 76% were seen once, and the ten largest hold roughly 1.5%. The sequence was obtained from a man between 18 and 29 years old in good health. What was sequenced was memory CD4+ T cells sorted from blood. Subset reported: CD45RA-negative fraction.

The CDR3 nucleotides read TGTGCCAGCAGCCTCGGTCCGAGGGAGACCCAGTACTTC. This gives the protein CASSLGPRETQYF. The rearrangement joins TRBV7-3 to TRBJ2-5; D call uncertain. In germline, CDR1 is SGHTA, CDR2 FQGTGA. CDR3 length equals 13 residues. Trimming removed 5 bases from V and 5 bases from J, with 12 bases in between.